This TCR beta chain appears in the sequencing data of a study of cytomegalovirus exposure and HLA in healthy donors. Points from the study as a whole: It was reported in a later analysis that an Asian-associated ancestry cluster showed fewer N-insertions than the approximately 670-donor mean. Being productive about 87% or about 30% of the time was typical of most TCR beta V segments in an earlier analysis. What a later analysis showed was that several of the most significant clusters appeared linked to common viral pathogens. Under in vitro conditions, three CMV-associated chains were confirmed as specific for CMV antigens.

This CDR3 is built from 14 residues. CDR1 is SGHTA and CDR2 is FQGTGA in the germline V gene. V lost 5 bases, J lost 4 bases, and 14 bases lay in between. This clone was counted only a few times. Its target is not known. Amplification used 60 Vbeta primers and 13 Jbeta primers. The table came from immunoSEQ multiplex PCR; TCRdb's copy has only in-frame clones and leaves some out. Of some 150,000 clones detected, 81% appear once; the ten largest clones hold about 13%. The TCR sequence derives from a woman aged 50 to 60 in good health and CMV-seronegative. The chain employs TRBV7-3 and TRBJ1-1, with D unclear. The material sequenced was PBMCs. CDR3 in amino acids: CASSQTPAGTEAFF. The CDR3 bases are TGTGCCAGCAGCCAGACACCGGCGGGCACTGAAGCTTTCTTT. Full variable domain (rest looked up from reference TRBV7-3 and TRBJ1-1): GAGVSQTPSNKVTEKGKYVELRCDPISGHTALYWYRQSLGQGPEFLIYFQGTGAADDSGLPNDRFFAVRPEGSVSTLKIQRTERGDSAVYLCASSQTPAGTEAFFGQGTRLTVV.